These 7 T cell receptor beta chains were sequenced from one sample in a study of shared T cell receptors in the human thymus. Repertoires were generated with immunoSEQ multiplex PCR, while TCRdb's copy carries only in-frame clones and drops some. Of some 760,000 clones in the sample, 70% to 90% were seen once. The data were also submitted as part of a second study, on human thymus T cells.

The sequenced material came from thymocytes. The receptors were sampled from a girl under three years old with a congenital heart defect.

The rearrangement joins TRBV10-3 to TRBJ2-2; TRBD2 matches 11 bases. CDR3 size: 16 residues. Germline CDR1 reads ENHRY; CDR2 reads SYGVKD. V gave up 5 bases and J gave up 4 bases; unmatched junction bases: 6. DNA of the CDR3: TGTGCCATCAGTCTTCTAGCGGGGGGCCCCACCGGGGAGCTGTTTTTT. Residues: CAISLLAGGPTGELFF.

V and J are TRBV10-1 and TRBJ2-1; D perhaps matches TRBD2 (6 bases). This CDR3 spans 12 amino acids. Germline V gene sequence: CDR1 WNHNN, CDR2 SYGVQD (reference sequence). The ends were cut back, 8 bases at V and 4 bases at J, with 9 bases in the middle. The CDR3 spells CASGRFYNEQFF. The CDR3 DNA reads TGCGCCAGCGGGAGGTTTTACAATGAGCAGTTCTTC.

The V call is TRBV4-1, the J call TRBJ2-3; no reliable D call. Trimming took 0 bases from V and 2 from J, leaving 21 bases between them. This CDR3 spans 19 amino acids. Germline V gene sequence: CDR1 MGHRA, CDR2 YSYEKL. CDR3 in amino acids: CASSQDRSRSNTTTDTQYF. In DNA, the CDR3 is TGCGCCAGCAGCCAAGATCGATCCCGCTCCAACACCACCACAGATACGCAGTATTTT.

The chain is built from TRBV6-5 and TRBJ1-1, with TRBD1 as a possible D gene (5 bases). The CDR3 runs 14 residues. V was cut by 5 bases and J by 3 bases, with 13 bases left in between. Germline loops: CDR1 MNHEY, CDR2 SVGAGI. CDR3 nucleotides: TGTGCCAGCAGTGTTCATCCGGGGGACACTGAAGCTTTCTTT. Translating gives CASSVHPGDTEAFF.

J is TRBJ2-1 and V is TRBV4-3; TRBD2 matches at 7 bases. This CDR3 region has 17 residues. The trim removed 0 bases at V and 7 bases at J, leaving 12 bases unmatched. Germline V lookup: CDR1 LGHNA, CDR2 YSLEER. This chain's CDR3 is CASSQDRRTAGENEQFF. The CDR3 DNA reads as TGCGCCAGCAGCCAAGATCGGCGGACGGCGGGGGAGAATGAGCAGTTCTTC.

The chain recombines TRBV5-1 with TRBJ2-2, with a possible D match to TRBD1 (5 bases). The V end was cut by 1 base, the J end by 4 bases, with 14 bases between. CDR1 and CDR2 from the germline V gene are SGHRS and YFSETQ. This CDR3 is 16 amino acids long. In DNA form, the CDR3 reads TGCGCCAGCAGCTTGCACAGGTCACCGGCCACCGGGGAGCTGTTTTTT. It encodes CASSLHRSPATGELFF.

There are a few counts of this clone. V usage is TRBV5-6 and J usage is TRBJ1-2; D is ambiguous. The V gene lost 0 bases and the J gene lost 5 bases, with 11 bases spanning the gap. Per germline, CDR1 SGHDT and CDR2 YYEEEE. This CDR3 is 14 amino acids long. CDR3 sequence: CASSLGGEDYGYTF. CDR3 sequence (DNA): TGTGCCAGCAGCTTGGGAGGCGAGGATTATGGCTACACCTTC.